The T cell receptor (beta chain) described here comes from a study of T cell repertoires in cytomegalovirus infection. With regard to this clonotype: The antigen remains unidentified.

TCRdb reprocessed the reads via MiXCR and lists one record per CDR3 protein. The table lists 450,000 to 600,000 distinct CDR3 sequences, roughly 42% of them singletons. Trimming cost V 9 bases and J 5 bases, with 7 bases left between them. In germline, CDR1 is KGHSH, CDR2 LQKENI. The CDR3 is 10 amino acids. The V gene is TRBV18, the J gene TRBJ2-5; D may be TRBD1 (5 bases). The sequencing used cultured PBMCs, collected from culture after CMV antigen stimulation. This sequence was found in a human donor in good health (CMV status not recorded). Some clones in this sample may be carry-over from other donors' samples. CDR3 DNA sequence: TGTGCCAGTCCAGGGGAGACCCAGTACTTC. As protein: CASPGETQYF. The full variable domain, in which reference TRBV18 and TRBJ2-5 provide the parts outside the CDR3, is NAGVMQNPRHLVRRRGQEARLRCSPMKGHSHVYWYRQLPEEGLKFMVYLQKENIIDESGMPKERFSAEFPKEGPSILRIQQVVRGDSAAYFCASPGETQYFGPGTRLLVL.